What follows are 28 T cell receptor beta chains derived from one specimen sequenced in a study of CD8 T cells in Susac syndrome. When the RNA was reverse transcribed, random hexamers were used with an input of roughly 0.45 to 1 ug. TCRdb re-called the immunoSEQ multiplex PCR reads with MiXCR, one entry per CDR3 protein. The sample carries approximately 170,000 distinct CDR3 sequences, 92% recorded once. The sample taken for sequencing was CD4+ T cells from PBMCs. The origin of the receptors is a human donor in good health.

J is TRBJ1-4 and V is TRBV5-8, with 7 nucleotides matching TRBD1. The ends lost 1 base at V and 5 bases at J; junction bases unmatched: 5. The CDR3 runs to 15 residues. Per germline, CDR1 SGHTS and CDR2 YDEGEE. The CDR3 bases are TGTGCCAGCAGCTTGTCAGGGACAGTCAATGAAAAACTGTTTTTT. Amino acids: CASSLSGTVNEKLFF.

The V gene is TRBV12-3 or TRBV12-4, the J gene TRBJ1-1, with D perhaps matching TRBD1 (6 bases). The CDR3 contains 14 residues. V was pared by 3 bases and J by 1 base, with 9 bases between. Here the CDR3 reads CASSFAQGNTEAFF. For the CDR3, the DNA is TGTGCCAGCAGTTTCGCACAGGGGAACACTGAAGCTTTCTTT.

The chain links TRBV28 to TRBJ2-5; the match to TRBD1 covers 7 bases. V shed 6 bases and J 4 bases; nucleotides not matched to a gene: 8. Per the germline V gene, CDR1 is MDHEN and CDR2 is SYDVKM. The CDR3 has 14 residues. This chain's CDR3 is CASRATGLGETQYF. DNA of the CDR3: TGTGCCAGCAGAGCGACAGGGCTGGGAGAGACCCAGTACTTC.

V gene TRBV6-1 combines with J gene TRBJ1-2; 8 bases agree with TRBD1. This CDR3 has 17 amino acids. Trimming cost V 2 bases and J 5 bases; bases outside gene matches: 13. Germline CDR1 is MNHNS and CDR2 is SASEGT. This chain's CDR3 is CASSEPSAGTGAYGYTF. CDR3 DNA: TGTGCCAGCAGTGAACCTTCCGCCGGGACAGGAGCATATGGCTACACCTTC.

Comment on this clonotype: Since no conserved phenylalanine or tryptophan closes the CDR3, a read error is the likely cause. V gene TRBV4-1 combines with J gene TRBJ2-1; 9 nucleotides match TRBD2. CDR3 size: 19 residues. Germline V lookup: CDR1 MGHRA, CDR2 YSYEKL. V trimming: 2 bases; J trimming: 4 bases; junction bases outside the gene matches: 15. The CDR3 loop is CASSQNQLSSGVVYNEQFS. CDR3 bases: TGCGCCAGCAGCCAAAACCAGCTTTCTAGCGGGGTTGTATACAATGAGCAGTTCTCC.

This clonotype appeared a few times. The chain combines TRBV20-1 with TRBJ1-4; unclear D gene. Trimming removed 5 bases from V and 0 bases from J, with 7 bases in between. Germline CDR1 reads DFQATT; CDR2 reads SNEGSKA (reference sequence). This CDR3 region has 13 residues. The CDR3 loop reads CSARTSTNEKLFF. CDR3 bases: TGCAGTGCTCGGACGTCAACTAATGAAAAACTGTTTTTT.

The chain uses TRBV25-1 and TRBJ1-1, with a weak D call TRBD1 (6 bases). Germline V gene data show CDR1 as MGHDK and CDR2 as SYGVNS. The CDR3 is made up of 13 amino acids. V was shortened by 8 bases and J by 5 bases, with 15 bases between the two germline ends. CDR3 sequence: CASGGQVGTEAFF. CDR3 nucleotides: TGTGCCAGCGGGGGGCAGGTAGGGACTGAAGCTTTCTTT.

The V and J genes are TRBV29-1 and TRBJ1-1; D not certain. Trimming took off 6 bases at V and 1 base at J, with 9 bases between the two ends. Germline CDR1 is SQVTM and CDR2 is ANQGSEA. CDR3 size: 12 residues. The CDR3 here is CSVTDGNTEAFF. The CDR3 coding sequence is TGCAGCGTAACGGACGGGAACACTGAAGCTTTCTTT. Supplemented by reference TRBV29-1 and TRBJ1-1, the full variable domain reads SAVISQKPSRDICQRGTSLTIQCQVDSQVTMMFWYRQQPGQSLTLIATANQGSEATYESGFVIDKFPISRPNLTFSTLTVSNMSPEDSSIYLCSVTDGNTEAFFGQGTRLTVV.

The genes are TRBV19 and TRBJ1-5; D perhaps matches TRBD1 (5 bases). The CDR3 has 13 amino acids. The V and J ends lost 2 bases and 7 bases respectively, with 9 bases between them. Germline CDR1 reads LNHDA; CDR2 reads SQIVND (reference sequence). The CDR3 reads CASSIKGFQPQHF. DNA of the CDR3: TGTGCCAGTAGTATAAAGGGGTTCCAGCCCCAGCATTTT.

The chain recombines TRBV28 with TRBJ2-7, with 7 positions matching TRBD2. The CDR3 spans 15 residues. V was clipped by 5 bases and J by 0 bases; unmatched bases: 7. Germline assignment: CDR1 MDHEN and CDR2 SYDVKM. CDR3 protein: CASSQGGGGSYEQYF. CDR3 DNA: TGTGCCAGCAGTCAGGGCGGGGGAGGCTCCTACGAGCAGTACTTC.

The chain carries TRBV20-1 and TRBJ2-3, with 13 bases fitting TRBD2. After removal of 4 bases from V and 8 bases from J, the junction contained 6 bases not matched to a gene. CDR1 and CDR2 (germline): DFQATT, SNEGSKA (reference sequence). This CDR3 comprises 14 residues. The CDR3 DNA reads TGCAGTGCTAAACTAGCGGGAGGGATACCTACGCAGTATTTT. It encodes CSAKLAGGIPTQYF.

The gene calls are TRBV5-4 and TRBJ1-1; D not resolved. Trimming left V 0 bases short and J 4 bases short, with 10 bases between. This CDR3 is 14 amino acids long. CDR1 is SGHNT and CDR2 is YYREEE in the germline V gene (reference sequence). In DNA form, the CDR3 reads TGTGCCAGCAGCTTGGCCGTCGGGGTCACTGAAGCTTTCTTT. Its protein product is CASSLAVGVTEAFF.

This sequence joins TRBV3-1 and TRBJ2-5; D may be TRBD1 (5 bases). Germline CDR1 LGHDT, CDR2 YNNKEL (reference sequence). The CDR3 is 13 amino acids. The V end lost 3 bases, the J end lost 7 bases, and 12 bases lay between the germline ends. In DNA form, the CDR3 reads TGTGCCAGCAGCCACGGCCAGGGTGGGACCCAGTACTTC. This gives the protein CASSHGQGGTQYF.

This chain uses TRBV7-8 with TRBJ1-2; 8 positions match TRBD1. Germline trimming cut 1 base from V and 4 bases from J; bases unmatched to any gene: 5. Germline values: CDR1 SGHVS, CDR2 FQNEAQ. The length of the CDR3 is 15 residues. The CDR3 DNA reads as TGTGCCAGCAGCTTAGTTCGGACAGGGAGCTATGGCTACACCTTC. This translates into CASSLVRTGSYGYTF.

This clonotype was counted once. The V and J genes are TRBV5-1 and TRBJ2-1; no definite D call. Germline CDR1 reads SGHRS; CDR2 reads YFSETQ. This CDR3 region has 15 residues. V dropped 0 bases and J dropped 0 bases, with 7 bases sitting between them. The CDR3 DNA reads as TGCGCCAGCAGCTTGGTAGTCTCCTCCTACAATGAGCAGTTCTTC. Amino acid sequence: CASSLVVSSYNEQFF.

This chain joins TRBV6-4 and TRBJ2-7; possible D gene TRBD2, 5 bases. The CDR3 spans 18 residues. V lost 7 bases, J lost 7 bases, and 32 bases lay in between. Germline-derived CDR1 and CDR2 are MRHNA and SNTAGT. The DNA for the CDR3 is TGTGCCAGCAACCCGGGGATGAGAAGGGCAGTCCTCAGGCGGGAGCAGTACTTC. Amino acid sequence: CASNPGMRRAVLRREQYF.

The chain recombines TRBV12-3 or TRBV12-4 with TRBJ2-3; TRBD1 aligns across 7 bases. The V gene end was trimmed by 4 bases and the J gene end by 2 bases; junction bases not matched to a gene: 6. The CDR3 is 15 amino acids. CDR3 sequence (DNA): TGTGCCAGCAGTTCGATACAGGGGTCCACAGATACGCAGTATTTT. It encodes CASSSIQGSTDTQYF.

The chain couples TRBV6-1 to TRBJ1-5; perhaps TRBD1 as D (5 bases). The CDR3 loop spans 14 amino acids. V lost 0 bases and J lost 9, with 12 bases in between. Germline-derived CDR1 and CDR2 are MNHNS and SASEGT. CDR3 sequence reads: CASSEAGEGWPQHF. The CDR3 region has the DNA TGTGCCAGCAGTGAAGCAGGGGAAGGTTGGCCCCAGCATTTT.

The CDR3 bases are TGTGCCCTCCCTCGGCGGGGGCCTGGCAATGAGCAGTTCTTC. Translation gives CALPRRGPGNEQFF. The rearrangement uses TRBV30 and TRBJ2-1, with D tentatively TRBD2 (7 bases). Germline-derived CDR1 and CDR2 are GTSNPN and SVGIG (reference sequence). This CDR3 spans 14 amino acids. V lost 8 bases and J 6 bases, leaving 20 bases between the germline ends.

V and J are TRBV29-1 and TRBJ2-2, with D perhaps TRBD1 or TRBD2 (6 bases each). V dropped 7 bases and J dropped 0 bases, with 15 bases sitting between them. Germline V gene data show CDR1 as SQVTM and CDR2 as ANQGSEA. This CDR3 spans 15 amino acids. The DNA for the CDR3 is TGCAGCGCCGATCGGGGGCCCGCGAACACCGGGGAGCTGTTTTTT. This sequence encodes CSADRGPANTGELFF.

The sample holds a few counts of this clonotype. V and J are TRBV3-1 and TRBJ1-2, with TRBD1 identical over 8 bases. Germline V CDR1 and CDR2: LGHDT, YNNKEL (reference sequence). J was trimmed by 5 bases and V by 4 bases; bases with no gene match: 9. This CDR3 is built from 15 residues. The CDR3, as DNA: TGTGCCAGCAGCCCTTCGACAGGGGAGGGTTATGGCTACACCTTC. This translates into CASSPSTGEGYGYTF.

In its sample, this clonotype was seen once. V and J are TRBV6-1 and TRBJ2-3, with 8 bases fitting TRBD1. The CDR3 runs to 16 residues. Losses at the gene ends were 7 bases for V and 2 bases for J; bases not matched to a gene: 11. Per the germline V gene, CDR1 is MNHNS and CDR2 is SASEGT. This CDR3 reads CASTRTWDRTTDTQYF. The CDR3 region has the DNA TGTGCCAGCACCAGAACCTGGGACAGGACCACAGATACGCAGTATTTT.

V usage is TRBV5-4 and J usage is TRBJ2-3; no reliable D call. The CDR3 spans 14 residues. The V end lost 2 bases, the J end lost 3 bases, and 10 bases lay between the germline ends. Germline V gene sequence: CDR1 SGHNT, CDR2 YYREEE (reference sequence). The CDR3 here is CASSFRRFTDTQYF. In DNA form, the CDR3 reads TGTGCCAGCAGCTTTCGACGGTTTACAGATACGCAGTATTTT.

J is TRBJ2-2 and V is TRBV5-1; 8 nucleotides line up with TRBD1. CDR3 length: 16 residues. The junction had 8 bases not matched to a gene; V was cut back by 4 bases and J by 3 bases. Germline CDR1 SGHRS, CDR2 YFSETQ. DNA for the CDR3: TGCGCCAGCAGCCGTGATGGACAGGGATACACCGGGGAGCTGTTTTTT. Its protein product is CASSRDGQGYTGELFF. Full variable domain (rest looked up from reference TRBV5-1 and TRBJ2-2): KAGVTQTPRYLIKTRGQQVTLSCSPISGHRSVSWYQQTPGQGLQFLFEYFSETQRNKGNFPGRFSGRQFSNSRSEMNVSTLELGDSALYLCASSRDGQGYTGELFFGEGSRLTVL.

V is TRBV28 and J is TRBJ1-5; possibly TRBD1 for D (5 bases). The V gene's germline CDR1 is MDHEN and CDR2 SYDVKM. V lost 4 bases and J lost 6, with 16 bases in between. The CDR3 is 15 amino acids. The CDR3 nucleotides read TGTGCCAGCAGTTCCCCCGGGGGATCAAGTCAGCCCCAGCATTTT. Encoded protein: CASSSPGGSSQPQHF.

J is TRBJ1-1 and V is TRBV5-1, with D unresolved. This CDR3 region has 13 residues. Germline values: CDR1 SGHRS, CDR2 YFSETQ. Trimming took off 4 bases at V and 0 bases at J, with 7 bases between the two ends. CDR3 sequence: CASSRVMNTEAFF. Written as DNA, the CDR3 is TGCGCCAGCAGCAGGGTCATGAACACTGAAGCTTTCTTT.

V is TRBV27 and J is TRBJ2-7, with a weak D call TRBD1 (6 bases). The germline gives CDR1 MNHEY, CDR2 SMNVEV (reference sequence). This CDR3 has 13 amino acids. V was clipped by 4 bases and J by 4 bases, with 11 bases between them. DNA of the CDR3: TGTGCCAGCAGTTGGGTACAGGGATACGAGCAGTACTTC. It codes for CASSWVQGYEQYF.

The rearrangement joins TRBV12-3 or TRBV12-4 to TRBJ1-5, with TRBD1 as a possible D gene (6 bases). The CDR3 spans 13 residues. With 7 bases removed from V and 7 bases from J, the gap between germline ends came to 14 bases. CDR3 loop: CASTMDQGQPQHF. In nucleotides, the CDR3 is TGTGCCAGCACCATGGACCAGGGGCAGCCCCAGCATTTT.